This TCR beta chain emerged from a study of CD4+ T cells in melanoma. V gave up 4 bases and J gave up 6 bases, with 8 bases separating them. CDR3 length: 12 amino acids. Per germline, CDR1 SGDLS and CDR2 YYNGEE. TCRdb's table, derived via immunoSEQ multiplex PCR, lists solely in-frame clones and lacks some. The data show tens of thousands of clones, approximately 74% seen once. Source material: tumor tissue. The chain employs TRBV9 and TRBJ2-1; D remains ambiguous. This TCR derives from a human donor with melanoma. The CDR3 region has the DNA TGTGCCAGCAGCCCCCCAAGCAATGAGCAGTTCTTC. Encoded protein: CASSPPSNEQFF. Together with reference TRBV9 and TRBJ2-1, the CDR3 gives the full variable domain: DSGVTQTPKHLITATGQRVTLRCSPRSGDLSVYWYQQSLDQGLQFLIQYYNGEERAKGNILERFSAQQFPDLHSELNLSSLELGDSALYFCASSPPSNEQFFGPGTRLTVL.